One sample yielded the 2 T cell receptor beta chains listed below, sequenced in a study of CD8 T cells in Susac syndrome. Random hexamers were used to reverse transcribe an amount of roughly 0.45 to 1 ug RNA. TCRdb processed the immunoSEQ multiplex PCR reads anew with MiXCR; each CDR3 protein has one entry. Among 300,000 or so distinct CDR3 sequences listed, around 90% were seen once. The sample was CD4+ T cells from PBMCs. The receptor set was obtained from a human donor with multiple sclerosis.

The chain joins TRBV19 to TRBJ1-4, with 7 bases that match TRBD1. The CDR3 is 13 residues long. After removal of 3 bases from V and 10 bases from J, the junction contained 5 bases not matched to a gene. Germline loops: CDR1 LNHDA, CDR2 SQIVND (reference sequence). The CDR3 sequence: CASSMDRWGKLFF. In nucleotides, the CDR3 is TGTGCCAGTAGTATGGACAGGTGGGGAAAACTGTTTTTT.

The chain joins TRBV7-2 to TRBJ2-5, with D unclear. Germline V gene sequence: CDR1 SGHTA, CDR2 FQGNSA. This CDR3 has 12 amino acids. Trimming left V 2 bases short and J 5 bases short, with 6 bases between. The CDR3 nucleotides read TGTGCCAGCAGCTTAAGTCCGGAGACCCAGTACTTC. Its translation: CASSLSPETQYF.